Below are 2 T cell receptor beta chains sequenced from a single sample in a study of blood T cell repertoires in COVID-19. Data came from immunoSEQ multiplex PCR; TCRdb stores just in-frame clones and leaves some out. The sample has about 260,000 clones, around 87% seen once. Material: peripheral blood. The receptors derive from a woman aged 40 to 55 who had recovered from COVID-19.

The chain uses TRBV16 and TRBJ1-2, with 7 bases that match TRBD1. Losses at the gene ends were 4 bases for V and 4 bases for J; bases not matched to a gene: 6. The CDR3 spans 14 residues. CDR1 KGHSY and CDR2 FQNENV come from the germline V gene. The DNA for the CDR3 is TGTGCCAGCAGCCTCCCCGACAGGGTCTATGGCTACACCTTC. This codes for CASSLPDRVYGYTF. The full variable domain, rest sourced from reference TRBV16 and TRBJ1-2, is GEEVAQTPKHLVRGEGQKAKLYCAPIKGHSYVFWYQQVLKNEFKFLISFQNENVFDETGMPKERFSAKCLPNSPCSLEIQATKLEDSAVYFCASSLPDRVYGYTFGSGTRLTVV.

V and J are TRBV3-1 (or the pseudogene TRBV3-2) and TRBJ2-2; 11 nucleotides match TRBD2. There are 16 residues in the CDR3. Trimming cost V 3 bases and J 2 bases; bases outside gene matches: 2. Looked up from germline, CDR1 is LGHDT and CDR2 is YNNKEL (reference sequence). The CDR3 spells CASSQTSGVNTGELFF. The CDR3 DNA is TGTGCCAGCAGCCAGACTAGCGGGGTCAACACCGGGGAGCTGTTTTTT.